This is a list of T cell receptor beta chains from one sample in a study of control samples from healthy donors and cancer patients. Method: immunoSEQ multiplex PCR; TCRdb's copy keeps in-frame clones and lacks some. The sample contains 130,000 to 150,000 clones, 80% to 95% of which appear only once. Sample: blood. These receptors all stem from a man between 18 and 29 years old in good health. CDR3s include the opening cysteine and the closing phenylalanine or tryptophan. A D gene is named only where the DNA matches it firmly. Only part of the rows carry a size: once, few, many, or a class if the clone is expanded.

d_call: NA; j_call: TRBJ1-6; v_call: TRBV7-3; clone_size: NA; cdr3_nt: TGTGCCAGCAGCACTAATGGGGGTAATTCACCCCTCCACTTT; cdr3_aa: CASSTNGGNSPLHF
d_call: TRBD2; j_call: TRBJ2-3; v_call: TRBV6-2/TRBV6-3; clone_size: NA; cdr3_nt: TGTGCCAGCAGTGCTAGCGGGAGAACAGATACGCAGTATTTT; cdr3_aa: CASSASGRTDTQYF
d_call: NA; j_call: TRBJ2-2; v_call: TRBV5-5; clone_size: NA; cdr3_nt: TGTGCCAGCAGCTTGTCCGGGACATCGAACACCGGGGAGCTGTTTTTT; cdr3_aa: CASSLSGTSNTGELFF
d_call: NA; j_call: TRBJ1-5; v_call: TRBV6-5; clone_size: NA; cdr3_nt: TGTGCCAGCAGTCTTTCCGGGAGCTATCAGCCCCAGCATTTT; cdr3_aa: CASSLSGSYQPQHF
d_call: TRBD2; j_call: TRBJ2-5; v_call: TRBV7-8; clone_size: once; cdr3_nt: TGTGCCAGCAGCTCCATCACTAGCGGGAGATCGGTAGAGACCCAGTACTTC; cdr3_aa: CASSSITSGRSVETQYF
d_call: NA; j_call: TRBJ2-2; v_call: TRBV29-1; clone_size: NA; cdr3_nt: TGCAGCGTTGCCCTTCTAAGTAGCACCGGGGAGCTGTTTTTT; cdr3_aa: CSVALLSSTGELFF
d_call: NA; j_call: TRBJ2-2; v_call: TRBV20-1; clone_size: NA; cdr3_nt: TGCAGTGCTAGTTTGGGATCGAACACCGGGGAGCTGTTTTTT; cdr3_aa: CSASLGSNTGELFF
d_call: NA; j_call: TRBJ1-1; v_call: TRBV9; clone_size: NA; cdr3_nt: TGTGCCAGCAGCGTCGACAGGCCCATTGAAGCTTTCTTT; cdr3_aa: CASSVDRPIEAFF
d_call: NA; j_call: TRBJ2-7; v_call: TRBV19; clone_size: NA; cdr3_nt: TGTGCCAGTAGTCGGCAGGGGTCCTACGAGCAGTACTTC; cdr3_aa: CASSRQGSYEQYF
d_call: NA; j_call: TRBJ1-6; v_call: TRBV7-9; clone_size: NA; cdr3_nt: TGTGCCAGCAGTCGACAGGCTTTAGGTTCACCCCTCCACTTT; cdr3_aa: CASSRQALGSPLHF
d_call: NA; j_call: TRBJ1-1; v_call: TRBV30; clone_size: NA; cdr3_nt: TGTGCCTGGAGTGATGGGGGGCGGACTGAAGCTTTCTTT; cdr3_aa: CAWSDGGRTEAFF
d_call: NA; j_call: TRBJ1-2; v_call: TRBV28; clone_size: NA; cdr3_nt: TGTGCCAGCAGTTTGCGAGTAAGGGATGGCTACACCTTC; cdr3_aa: CASSLRVRDGYTF
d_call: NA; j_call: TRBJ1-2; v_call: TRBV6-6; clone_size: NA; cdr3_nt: TGTGCCAGCAGCCCCAGAGCCTATGGCTACACCTTC; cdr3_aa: CASSPRAYGYTF
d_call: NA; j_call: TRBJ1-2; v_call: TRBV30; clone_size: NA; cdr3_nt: TGTGCCTGGACAAGACAGCCTAACTATGGCTACACCTTC; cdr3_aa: CAWTRQPNYGYTF
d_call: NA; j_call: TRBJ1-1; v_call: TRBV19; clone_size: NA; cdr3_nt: TGTGCCAGTAGTCCATCCGTGGGGAACACTGAAGCTTTCTTT; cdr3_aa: CASSPSVGNTEAFF
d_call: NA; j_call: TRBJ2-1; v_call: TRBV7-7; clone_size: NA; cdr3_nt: TGTGCTAGCAGCCTAACGGGGGACCTATTTAGGGAGCAGTTCTTC; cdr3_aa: CASSLTGDLFREQFF
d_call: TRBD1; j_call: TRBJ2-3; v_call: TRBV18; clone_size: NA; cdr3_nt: TGTGCCAGCTCACCCCAGGGGGCAACTAGCACAGATACGCAGTATTTT; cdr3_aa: CASSPQGATSTDTQYF
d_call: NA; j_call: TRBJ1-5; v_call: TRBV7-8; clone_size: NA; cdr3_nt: TGTGCCAGCAGTTGGTCGACAGCCTCTTATAGCAATCAGCCCCAGCATTTT; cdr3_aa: CASSWSTASYSNQPQHF
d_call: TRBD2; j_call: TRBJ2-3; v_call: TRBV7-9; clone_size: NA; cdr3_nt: TGTGCCAGCAGTTCAATCCTAGCGGGAGGAACAGATACGCAGTATTTT; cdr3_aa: CASSSILAGGTDTQYF
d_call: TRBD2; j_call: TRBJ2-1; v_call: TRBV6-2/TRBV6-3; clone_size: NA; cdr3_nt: TGTGCCAGCAGTTATGGCCAAGCGGGAGACCCCAATGAGCAGTTCTTC; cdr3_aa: CASSYGQAGDPNEQFF
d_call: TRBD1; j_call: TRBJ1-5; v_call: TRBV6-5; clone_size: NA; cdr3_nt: TGTGCCAGTAAGACAGGGCTAGGCAATCAGCCCCAGCATTTT; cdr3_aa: CASKTGLGNQPQHF
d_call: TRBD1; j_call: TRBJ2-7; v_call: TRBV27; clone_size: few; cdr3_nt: TGTGCCAGCACCTGGGGACAGGGGACGGAGCAGTACTTC; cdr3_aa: CASTWGQGTEQYF
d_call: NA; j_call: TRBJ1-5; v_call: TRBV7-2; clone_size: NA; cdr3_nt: TGTGCCAGCAGCTTAGAACAGGGCCGCAGCAATCAGCCCCAGCATTTT; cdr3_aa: CASSLEQGRSNQPQHF
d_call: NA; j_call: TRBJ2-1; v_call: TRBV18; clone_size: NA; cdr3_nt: TGTGCCAGCTTACCTACAGATCCCCCCTACAATGAGCAGTTCTTC; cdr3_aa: CASLPTDPPYNEQFF
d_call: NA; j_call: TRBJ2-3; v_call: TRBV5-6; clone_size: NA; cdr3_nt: TGTGCCAGCAGCTTGGGGCACAGCCTGGTTGGTACGCAGTATTTT; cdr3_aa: CASSLGHSLVGTQYF
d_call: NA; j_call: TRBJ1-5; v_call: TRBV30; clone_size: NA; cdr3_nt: TGTGCCTGGACAATACGGTCAGGAGGCAATCAGCCCCAGCATTTT; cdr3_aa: CAWTIRSGGNQPQHF
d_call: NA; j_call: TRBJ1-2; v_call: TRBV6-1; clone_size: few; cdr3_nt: TGTGCCAGCAGTGAAATTGCGGGAGGAGGCTATGGCTACACCTTC; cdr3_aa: CASSEIAGGGYGYTF
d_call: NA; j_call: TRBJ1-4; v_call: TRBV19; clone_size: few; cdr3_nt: TGTGCCAGTACCACCCGGGACGCCGCTGAAAAACTGTTTTTT; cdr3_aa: CASTTRDAAEKLFF
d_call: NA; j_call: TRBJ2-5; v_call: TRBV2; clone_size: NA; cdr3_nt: TGTGCCAGCAGTGCATTGGCAGGGGCCCAAGAGACCCAGTACTTC; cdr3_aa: CASSALAGAQETQYF
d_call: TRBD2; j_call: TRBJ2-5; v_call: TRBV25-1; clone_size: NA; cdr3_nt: TGTGCCAGCTCTCCTTCGGGACTAGCAGGCCGCGCGACCCAGTACTTC; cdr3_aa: CASSPSGLAGRATQYF
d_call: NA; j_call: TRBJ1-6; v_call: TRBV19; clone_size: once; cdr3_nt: TGTGCCAGTAATATGTCTTATGGTCCGCGGAATTCACCCCTCCACTTT; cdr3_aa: CASNMSYGPRNSPLHF
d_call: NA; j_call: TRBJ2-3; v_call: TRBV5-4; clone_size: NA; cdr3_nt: TGTGCCAGCAGCCCGGGCACAGATACGCAGTATTTT; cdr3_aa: CASSPGTDTQYF
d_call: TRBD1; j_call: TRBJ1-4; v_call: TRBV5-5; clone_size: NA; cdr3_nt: TGTGCCAGCAGCTTGTTCCGGACAGGGAATGAAAAACTGTTTTTT; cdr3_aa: CASSLFRTGNEKLFF
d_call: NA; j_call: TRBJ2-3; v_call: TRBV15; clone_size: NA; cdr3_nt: TGTGCCACCAGCAGGAAGAGATCTTCGACTAGTGTCGATACGCAGTATTTT; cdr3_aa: CATSRKRSSTSVDTQYF
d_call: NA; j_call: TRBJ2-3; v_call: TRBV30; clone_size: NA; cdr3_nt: TGTGCCGCTAGCGTTTCGAGCACAGATACGCAGTATTTT; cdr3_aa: CAASVSSTDTQYF
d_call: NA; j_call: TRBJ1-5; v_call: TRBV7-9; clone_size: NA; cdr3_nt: TGTGCCAGCAGCCCAGGGCGCAATCAGCCCCAGCATTTT; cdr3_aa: CASSPGRNQPQHF
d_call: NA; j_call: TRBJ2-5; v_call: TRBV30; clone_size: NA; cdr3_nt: TGTGCCTGGAGTCAGTACCAAGAGACCCAGTACTTC; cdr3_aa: CAWSQYQETQYF
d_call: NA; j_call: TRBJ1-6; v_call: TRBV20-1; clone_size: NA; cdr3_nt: TGCAGTGCTTGGAGGGAAGGGTCCCTCCACTTT; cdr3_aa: CSAWREGSLHF
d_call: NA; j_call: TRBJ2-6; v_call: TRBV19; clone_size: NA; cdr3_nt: TGTGCCAGTAGTATCCTGGGTCTTGGGGCCAACGTCCTGACTTTC; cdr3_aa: CASSILGLGANVLTF
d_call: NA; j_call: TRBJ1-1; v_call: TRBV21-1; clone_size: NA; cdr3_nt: TGTGCCAGCAGCAAAAAAATAGTGGGGACGGGAATGGACACTGAAGCTTTCTTT; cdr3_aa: CASSKKIVGTGMDTEAFF
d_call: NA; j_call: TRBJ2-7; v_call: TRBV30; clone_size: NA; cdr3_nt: TGTGCGTTCACGGTAGGCCCCTACGAGCAGTACTTC; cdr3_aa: CAFTVGPYEQYF
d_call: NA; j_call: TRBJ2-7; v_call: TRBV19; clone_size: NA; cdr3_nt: TGTGCCAGTAGTATACAGGCAGGGCCCTACGAGCAGTACTTC; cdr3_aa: CASSIQAGPYEQYF
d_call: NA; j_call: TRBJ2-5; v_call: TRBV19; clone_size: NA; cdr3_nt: TGTGCCAGTAGTGACTTTCAAGAGACCCAGTACTTC; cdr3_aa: CASSDFQETQYF
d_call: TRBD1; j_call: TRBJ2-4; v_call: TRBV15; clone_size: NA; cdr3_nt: TGTGCCACCAGCAGAGATTTGACAGGGGAAAACATTCAGTACTTC; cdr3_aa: CATSRDLTGENIQYF
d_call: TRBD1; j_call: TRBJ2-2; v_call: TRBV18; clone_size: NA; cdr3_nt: TGTGCCAGCTCCCCGTACGGGACAGGGCAGTTCTGGGAGCTGTTTTTT; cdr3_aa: CASSPYGTGQFWELFF
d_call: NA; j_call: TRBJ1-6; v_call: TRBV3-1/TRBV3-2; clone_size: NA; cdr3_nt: TGTGCCAGCAGCCAAGAAAGACGGTCCTGGTCACCCCTCCACTTT; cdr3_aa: CASSQERRSWSPLHF
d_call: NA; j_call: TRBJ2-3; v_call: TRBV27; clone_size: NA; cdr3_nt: TGTGCCAGCTCCCCCGGAGGGCATACGCAGTATTTT; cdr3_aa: CASSPGGHTQYF
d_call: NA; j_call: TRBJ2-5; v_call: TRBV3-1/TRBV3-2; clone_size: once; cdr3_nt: TGTGCCAGCAGCCAAGTTGGAAATAGAGGAGAGACCCAGTACTTC; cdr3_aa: CASSQVGNRGETQYF
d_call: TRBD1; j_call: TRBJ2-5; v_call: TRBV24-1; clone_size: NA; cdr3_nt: TGTGCCACCAGTGACGGAGACAGGGGGGAGACCCAGTACTTC; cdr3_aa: CATSDGDRGETQYF
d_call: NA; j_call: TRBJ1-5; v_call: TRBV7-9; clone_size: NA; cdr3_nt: TGTGCCATAGGGAATCAGCCCCAGCATTTT; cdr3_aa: CAIGNQPQHF